The T cell receptor (beta chain) under discussion was sequenced for a study of immune evolution from preneoplasia to lung adenocarcinoma. Across the whole study: HLA loss of heterozygosity: 5.5% to 8.5% AIS, about 15% MIA, around 35% ADC, none AAH. Study-wide results and limits: Later-stage lesions seemingly showed higher T cell density and diversity than normal lung. From normal lung to invasive adenocarcinoma, top clone frequencies appeared to decrease.

With regard to this clone: No antigen is known for it.

H&E slides confirmed each diagnosis, reviewed by two pathologists independently. Assay used: immunoSEQ multiplex PCR; TCRdb lists only in-frame clones, some missing. In the table there are tens of thousands of clones, 65% to 75% of which are singletons. The receptor was derived from a person between 55 and 69 years old with lung adenocarcinoma. The sequenced sample was FFPE invasive lung adenocarcinoma tissue.

As DNA, the CDR3 is TGTGCCAGCAGCTTATCCTCTTTCTACGAGCAGTACTTC. Amino acids: CASSLSSFYEQYF. The genes are TRBV7-6 and TRBJ2-7; D call uncertain. Germline CDR1 SGHVS, CDR2 FNYEAQ. V lost 2 bases to trimming and J lost 3 bases, with 8 bases between them. There are 13 residues in the CDR3.